These 30 T cell receptor beta chains were sequenced from one sample in a study of blood T cell repertoires in COVID-19 (dated by TCRdb to the early 2020s). The library came from the immunoSEQ multiplex PCR assay. The table was pulled from immuneACCESS by TCRdb, which kept in-frame rearrangements only. Such tables lose some clones; where checked, under half of the loss comes from unresolved V genes, and the rest has no known cause. The sample table contains 140,000 to 150,000 clones; only one count was recorded for 70% to 90% of them. Of the sample, approximately 8% falls within the top ten clones. The sequencing sample was made of peripheral blood. These receptors were obtained from a woman in her sixties with COVID-19, enrolled during active disease.

This rearrangement joins TRBV11-2 to TRBJ1-2, with unresolved D. The CDR3 loop spans 16 amino acids. Germline V gives CDR1 SGHAT, CDR2 FQNNGV. With 2 bases removed from V and 0 bases from J, the gap between germline ends came to 13 bases. CDR3 DNA sequence: TGTGCCAGCAGCTTAATTGGTTCCGAGACTAACTATGGCTACACCTTC. This translates into CASSLIGSETNYGYTF.

J is TRBJ2-7 and V is TRBV16; possible D gene TRBD1, 6 bases. There are 13 residues in the CDR3. V was cut by 8 bases and J by 0 bases, with 11 bases left in between. CDR1 is KGHSY, CDR2 FQNENV, per germline. CDR3 region: CASLRDTSYEQYF. CDR3 nucleotides: TGTGCCAGCCTCCGGGACACCTCCTACGAGCAGTACTTC.

With respect to this clone: At one end the junction does not follow the germline gene, possibly because of a read error. This chain joins TRBV6-5 and TRBJ2-2; TRBD2 matches 8 bases. Germline V lookup: CDR1 MNHEY, CDR2 SVGAGI. The length of the CDR3 is 15 residues. CDR3 DNA sequence: TGTGCCCGCAGTTATCGGGGGGGGTACACCGGGGAGCTGTTTTTT. Protein: CARSYRGGYTGELFF.

As regards this clone: Other DNA sequences within the sample encode an identical CDR3. This rearrangement joins TRBV27 to TRBJ2-1, with 9 positions matching TRBD1. CDR1 and CDR2 from the germline V gene are MNHEY and SMNVEV (reference sequence). The CDR3 consists of 13 residues. Losses at the gene ends were 3 bases for V and 7 bases for J; bases not matched to a gene: 1. CDR3 DNA sequence: TGTGCCAGCAGTTTGGGACAGGGAAATGAGCAGTTCTTC. It codes for CASSLGQGNEQFF.

The chain carries TRBV12-3 or TRBV12-4 and TRBJ2-7, with D perhaps matching TRBD1 (6 bases). The CDR3 spans 13 residues. The V end was cut by 2 bases, the J end by 7 bases, with 12 bases between. This CDR3 is CASSLQGPEEQYF. DNA for the CDR3: TGTGCCAGCAGTTTACAGGGGCCCGAGGAGCAGTACTTC.

The V gene is TRBV7-2, the J gene TRBJ2-7; 15 nucleotides line up with TRBD2. V shed 4 bases and J 4 bases; nucleotides not matched to a gene: 5. The germline V gene has CDR1 SGHTA and CDR2 FQGNSA. This CDR3 is built from 16 residues. CDR3 amino acids: CASSSGLAGGGYEQYF. The CDR3 DNA is TGTGCCAGCAGCTCGGGACTAGCGGGGGGTGGATACGAGCAGTACTTC. Full variable domain (outside the CDR3, taken from reference TRBV7-2 and TRBJ2-7): GAGVSQSPSNKVTEKGKDVELRCDPISGHTALYWYRQSLGQGLEFLIYFQGNSAPDKSGLPSDRFSAERTGGSVSTLTIQRTQQEDSAVYLCASSSGLAGGGYEQYFGPGTRLTVT.

This clone showed up just a few times. This chain uses TRBV7-6 with TRBJ1-6; 10 bases agree with TRBD1. J lost 10 bases, V lost 0 bases, and 9 bases had no gene match. The CDR3 runs to 17 residues. Germline CDR1 is SGHVS and CDR2 is FNYEAQ. As DNA, the CDR3 is TGTGCCAGCAGCTTAGCGCTTTTTGGGACAGGGGCATCACCCCTCCACTTT. Protein sequence: CASSLALFGTGASPLHF.

CDR3 sequence reads: CASSLDPGRYGYTF. The CDR3, as DNA: TGCGCCAGCAGCTTGGATCCGGGGAGGTATGGCTACACCTTC. This sequence joins TRBV5-1 and TRBJ1-2, with D unresolved. The CDR3 runs to 14 residues. From germline, CDR1 is SGHRS and CDR2 YFSETQ. The V end lost 0 bases, the J end lost 5 bases, and 11 bases lay between the germline ends.

CDR3 DNA: TGCGCCAGCAGCTTGAATAGCGGGGGGAACAATGAGCAGTTCTTC. Translating gives CASSLNSGGNNEQFF. This chain joins TRBV5-1 and TRBJ2-1, with 10 bases matching TRBD2. The length of the CDR3 is 15 residues. The junction had 3 bases not matched to a gene; V was cut back by 1 base and J by 5 bases. Germline V gives CDR1 SGHRS, CDR2 YFSETQ.

The rearrangement uses TRBV6-7 and TRBJ2-7, with D maybe TRBD1 (6 bases). TRBV6-7 is recorded as an ORF, its role being uncertain. This CDR3 region has 17 residues. The V end lost 2 bases, the J end lost 0 bases, and 17 bases lay between the germline ends. The CDR3 loop is CASSYPPGTPGSYEQYF. The CDR3 region has the DNA TGTGCCAGCAGTTACCCCCCCGGGACACCCGGCTCCTACGAGCAGTACTTC.

This chain uses TRBV5-5 with TRBJ1-2; tentatively, D is TRBD1 (5 bases). Germline CDR1 reads SGHKS; CDR2 reads YYEKEE (reference sequence). The CDR3 runs to 13 residues. Trimming pared 0 bases from V and 4 bases from J, leaving 7 bases between. CDR3 in amino acids: CASSLGDSYGYTF. DNA of the CDR3: TGTGCCAGCAGCTTGGGGGACTCCTATGGCTACACCTTC.

The V call is TRBV6-6, the J call TRBJ1-2; D is perhaps TRBD1 (6 bases). Germline CDR1 is MNHNY and CDR2 is SVGAGI (reference sequence). Trimming removed 5 bases at V and 4 bases at J, with 14 bases between. The CDR3 contains 14 residues. In DNA form, the CDR3 reads TGTGCCAGCAGTCCCGGACTAGGGGGCTATGGCTACACCTTC. Protein product: CASSPGLGGYGYTF.

The chain has TRBV19 and TRBJ2-7; 10 positions match TRBD1. The germline gives CDR1 LNHDA, CDR2 SQIVND (reference sequence). With V trimmed by 7 bases and J by 2 bases, 2 bases remained unmatched. The CDR3 consists of 13 residues. CDR3 in amino acids: CASTGTGAYEQYF. The CDR3 DNA follows: TGTGCCAGTACCGGGACAGGGGCCTACGAGCAGTACTTC.

The rearrangement links TRBV18 to TRBJ1-2; 8 nucleotides align to TRBD1. The CDR3 is 16 amino acids. CDR1 is KGHSH, CDR2 LQKENI, per germline. V shed 4 bases and J 3 bases; nucleotides not matched to a gene: 10. In DNA, the CDR3 is TGTGCCAGCTCACTCCGGACAGGGAGAACTGACTATGGCTACACCTTC. Its protein is CASSLRTGRTDYGYTF.

The chain employs TRBV18 and TRBJ2-1; TRBD1 matches 8 bases. The junction had 11 bases not matched to a gene; V was cut back by 4 bases and J by 0 bases. Germline V gene lookup returns CDR1 KGHSH and CDR2 LQKENI. This CDR3 is built from 18 residues. CDR3 nucleotide sequence: TGTGCCAGCTCACTTTTTCTCCGGGACAGGAGCTCCTACAATGAGCAGTTCTTC. As protein: CASSLFLRDRSSYNEQFF.

The chain links TRBV5-1 to TRBJ1-1; D not certain. The CDR3 runs 13 residues. V gave up 0 bases and J gave up 7 bases, with 10 bases separating them. CDR1 and CDR2 from the germline V gene are SGHRS and YFSETQ. Here the CDR3 DNA reads TGCGCCAGCAGCTTGGGTATTGCCGGTGAAGCTTTCTTT. It codes for CASSLGIAGEAFF.

This chain connects TRBV18 to TRBJ2-3, with 12 positions matching TRBD2. CDR1 is KGHSH and CDR2 is LQKENI in the germline V gene. There are 18 residues in the CDR3. The junction had 5 bases not matched to a gene; V was cut back by 1 base and J by 0 bases. The chain's CDR3 is CASSPLGLAGSSTDTQYF. The DNA for the CDR3 is TGTGCCAGCTCACCACTAGGACTAGCGGGGTCTAGCACAGATACGCAGTATTTT. The full variable domain, in which reference TRBV18 and TRBJ2-3 provide the parts outside the CDR3, is NAGVMQNPRHLVRRRGQEARLRCSPMKGHSHVYWYRQLPEEGLKFMVYLQKENIIDESGMPKERFSAEFPKEGPSILRIQQVVRGDSAAYFCASSPLGLAGSSTDTQYFGPGTRLTVL.

V usage is TRBV5-1 and J usage is TRBJ2-7, with a weak D call TRBD1 (6 bases). V gave up 1 base and J gave up 6 bases, with 17 bases separating them. From germline, CDR1 is SGHRS and CDR2 YFSETQ. There are 15 residues in the CDR3. The chain's CDR3 is CASSLNGQGRLEQYF. DNA for the CDR3: TGCGCCAGCAGCTTGAATGGCCAGGGGCGGCTCGAGCAGTACTTC.

This clone was detected once. This chain joins TRBV7-3 and TRBJ2-3; D not certain. This CDR3 is built from 13 residues. Per germline, CDR1 SGHTA and CDR2 FQGTGA. Trimming took off 5 bases at V and 5 bases at J, with 11 bases between the two ends. The CDR3 loop reads CASSPGGRDTQYF. CDR3 nucleotides: TGTGCCAGCAGCCCAGGTGGTAGAGATACGCAGTATTTT. Full variable domain (rest looked up from reference TRBV7-3 and TRBJ2-3): GAGVSQTPSNKVTEKGKYVELRCDPISGHTALYWYRQSLGQGPEFLIYFQGTGAADDSGLPNDRFFAVRPEGSVSTLKIQRTERGDSAVYLCASSPGGRDTQYFGPGTRLTVL.

The gene calls are TRBV19 and TRBJ1-5, with TRBD1 identical over 7 bases. CDR1 is LNHDA, CDR2 SQIVND, per germline (reference sequence). This CDR3 region has 17 residues. V shed 5 bases and J 0 bases; nucleotides not matched to a gene: 10. The CDR3 reads CASSPSVGTDSNQPQHF. CDR3 coding DNA: TGTGCCAGTAGTCCATCGGTCGGGACAGATAGCAATCAGCCCCAGCATTTT.

This clone was detected a few times. The gene calls are TRBV5-8 and TRBJ1-6, with a possible D match to TRBD1 (6 bases). CDR3 length: 14 amino acids. Germline V CDR1 and CDR2: SGHTS, YDEGEE. V lost 5 bases, J lost 10 bases, and 16 bases lay in between. CDR3 amino acids: CASSYREGGSPLHF. CDR3 in DNA: TGTGCCAGCAGTTACAGGGAAGGGGGATCACCCCTCCACTTT.

The rearrangement uses TRBV18 and TRBJ1-1, with no clear D. Trimming took off 0 bases at V and 4 bases at J, with 12 bases between the two ends. The CDR3 covers 15 residues. Looked up from germline, CDR1 is KGHSH and CDR2 is LQKENI. Here the CDR3 reads CASSPPSGEGTEAFF. As DNA, the CDR3 is TGTGCCAGCTCACCACCTTCCGGGGAAGGCACTGAAGCTTTCTTT.

V usage is TRBV9 and J usage is TRBJ2-7, with 8 bases aligning to TRBD1. The CDR3 length is 14 residues. From germline, CDR1 is SGDLS and CDR2 YYNGEE. V shed 4 bases, J shed 6 bases, and the junction held 9 bases outside the gene matches. Here the CDR3 reads CASSPRQGRREQYF. In nucleotides, the CDR3 is TGTGCCAGCAGCCCGCGACAGGGGAGGCGCGAGCAGTACTTC.

The chain is built from TRBV20-1 and TRBJ1-1, with D unresolved. In germline, CDR1 is DFQATT, CDR2 SNEGSKA (reference sequence). CDR3 length equals 10 residues. V was clipped by 6 bases and J by 3 bases, with 5 bases between them. The CDR3 DNA follows: TGCAGTGCCTCCCACACTGAAGCTTTCTTT. It is translated as CSASHTEAFF.

The V call is TRBV27, the J call TRBJ1-6, with 9 bases identical to TRBD1. Per the germline V gene, CDR1 is MNHEY and CDR2 is SMNVEV (reference sequence). The V segment lost 7 bases and the J segment 14 bases; nucleotides outside the gene matches: 21. The CDR3 extends over 17 amino acids. CDR3 DNA: TGTGCCAGCACCCTATGGGGACAGGGAACGGGGATTAGGGCCCTCCACTTT. It specifies CASTLWGQGTGIRALHF.

The chain recombines TRBV4-1 with TRBJ1-2; 7 bases fit TRBD1. From germline, CDR1 is MGHRA and CDR2 YSYEKL. The junction had 7 bases not matched to a gene; V was cut back by 4 bases and J by 2 bases. CDR3 length: 15 residues. CDR3 DNA: TGCGCCAGCAGCCCTACAGGACAGGTCAACTATGGCTACACCTTC. It yields the protein CASSPTGQVNYGYTF.

For the CDR3, the DNA is TGCGCCAGCAGCCAAGTCGGTGCGAAAAAAGAGACCCAGTACTTC. It codes for CASSQVGAKKETQYF. J is TRBJ2-5 and V is TRBV4-1, with D hard to call. There are 15 residues in the CDR3. V gave up 1 base and J gave up 3 bases, with 12 bases separating them. The germline gives CDR1 MGHRA, CDR2 YSYEKL.

The chain combines TRBV11-2 with TRBJ2-1; 7 bases line up with TRBD2. The germline V gene has CDR1 SGHAT and CDR2 FQNNGV. This CDR3 region has 16 residues. Trimming at V came to 6 bases and at J to 6 bases, leaving 14 bases not matched to a gene. The CDR3 is CASRHEVRGGSNEQFF. For the CDR3, the DNA is TGTGCCAGCAGACACGAGGTGAGGGGCGGGAGCAATGAGCAGTTCTTC.

This chain links TRBV7-9 with TRBJ2-7, with 10 bases aligning to TRBD1. The CDR3 is 18 amino acids. The germline gives CDR1 SEHNR, CDR2 FQNEAQ (reference sequence). Germline trimming cut 4 bases from V and 3 bases from J; bases unmatched to any gene: 15. The CDR3 sequence: CASSSSTGGVMDDYEQYF. The CDR3 DNA is TGTGCCAGCAGCTCCTCGACAGGGGGCGTAATGGATGACTACGAGCAGTACTTC.

This rearrangement joins TRBV30 to TRBJ1-5, with D perhaps matching TRBD1 (5 bases). The V gene lost 0 bases and the J gene lost 7 bases, with 16 bases spanning the gap. The CDR3 runs 15 residues. Per the germline V gene, CDR1 is GTSNPN and CDR2 is SVGIG (reference sequence). CDR3 sequence (DNA): TGTGCCTGGAGTGTACTCTCTGGCCAGGGCCAGCCCCAGCATTTT. This gives the protein CAWSVLSGQGQPQHF.